The 27 T cell receptor beta chains below come from one sample, sequenced in a study of spatial heterogeneity in lung cancer. Via MiXCR, TCRdb re-called the 5' RACE reads, giving one row per CDR3 protein. Among 9,700 or so distinct CDR3 sequences listed, just under 6.5% were seen once. Overall study findings and caveats: For expanded intratumoral alpha and beta TCRs, counts tracked tumor mutation counts.

Time point noted: sample taken at primary tumor resection. These TCRs' antigens remain unknown. Source: lung tumor tissue, taken at surgery. The receptor set was obtained from a male donor with early-stage non-small cell lung cancer.

This chain uses TRBV10-3 with TRBJ2-5; possibly TRBD2 for D (6 bases). This CDR3 is 14 amino acids long. Trimming pared 6 bases from V and 0 bases from J, leaving 11 bases between. Per germline, CDR1 ENHRY and CDR2 SYGVKD. The CDR3 DNA follows: TGTGCCATCAGCCGGTGGGGGGACCAAGAGACCCAGTACTTC. This sequence encodes CAISRWGDQETQYF.

This clonotype was observed at least ten times. The V and J genes are TRBV7-9 and TRBJ1-3; D not certain. Deletions cut 5 bases from V and 1 base from J, with 9 bases between. The CDR3 length is 14 residues. Germline V gene sequence: CDR1 SEHNR, CDR2 FQNEAQ (reference sequence). CDR3 sequence reads: CASSRSASGNTIYF. CDR3 bases: TGTGCCAGCAGCCGCAGTGCTTCTGGAAACACCATATATTTT.

This clonotype was detected many times. The CDR3 is CSASGGLAEHTDTQYF. The CDR3 bases are TGCAGTGCTAGTGGGGGACTAGCGGAGCACACAGATACGCAGTATTTT. The chain uses TRBV20-1 and TRBJ2-3, with 11 bases aligning to TRBD2. The CDR3 consists of 16 residues. Germline V gives CDR1 DFQATT, CDR2 SNEGSKA (reference sequence). Trimming at V came to 3 bases and at J to 2 bases, leaving 7 bases not matched to a gene.

This clonotype was found many times. The chain uses TRBV5-5 and TRBJ1-2; the match to TRBD1 covers 8 bases. Germline lookup yields CDR1 SGHKS and CDR2 YYEKEE (reference sequence). V shed 4 bases, J shed 5 bases, and the junction held 16 bases outside the gene matches. The CDR3 totals 17 residues. The CDR3 region has the DNA TGTGCCAGCAGCCAGGCCGGGGGACAGGCCTTTTTATATGGCTACACCTTC. Protein product: CASSQAGGQAFLYGYTF.

This clonotype was observed many times. Mismatch with germline at one junction end may stem from a read error. The chain links TRBV29-1 to TRBJ2-7, with D perhaps TRBD1 (5 bases). CDR1 SQVTM and CDR2 ANQGSEA come from the germline V gene. The CDR3 totals 11 residues. The CDR3 coding sequence is TGCAGCGTAGAAGACAGTGGCGAGCAGTACTTC. It specifies CSVEDSGEQYF.

In this sample, this clonotype turned up many times. The J gene is TRBJ1-2, the V gene TRBV28, with 7 bases lining up with TRBD1. Germline loops: CDR1 MDHEN, CDR2 SYDVKM. The CDR3 consists of 16 residues. V lost 4 bases to trimming and J lost 5 bases; unmatched junction nucleotides: 13. CDR3 sequence reads: CASSSARGDRTYGYTF. The CDR3, as DNA: TGTGCCAGCAGTTCCGCCCGAGGGGACAGAACATATGGCTACACCTTC.

This clonotype was seen many times. The V and J genes are TRBV27 and TRBJ2-5; TRBD2 is a possible D gene (6 bases). The ends were cut back, 3 bases at V and 0 bases at J, with 11 bases in the middle. The CDR3 length is 15 residues. Germline values: CDR1 MNHEY, CDR2 SMNVEV (reference sequence). The CDR3 sequence: CASSFGGAYQETQYF. The CDR3, as DNA: TGTGCCAGCAGTTTTGGAGGGGCGTACCAAGAGACCCAGTACTTC.

The table lists this clonotype with many counts. The genes are TRBV10-3 and TRBJ1-2; 7 nucleotides match TRBD1. Unmatched junction bases numbered 7, after V lost 7 bases and J lost 2 bases. The CDR3 covers 14 residues. CDR1 is ENHRY, CDR2 SYGVKD, per germline. The CDR3 protein is CAINRDRINYGYTF. CDR3 nucleotide sequence: TGTGCCATCAACCGGGACAGAATAAACTATGGCTACACCTTC.

This clonotype qualifies as medium-sized. This chain links TRBV18 with TRBJ2-2; 7 bases map to TRBD1. This CDR3 region has 15 residues. Germline lookup yields CDR1 KGHSH and CDR2 LQKENI. J was trimmed by 2 bases and V by 3 bases; bases with no gene match: 3. As DNA, the CDR3 is TGTGCCAGCTCACCGGACAGGAGCAACACCGGGGAGCTGTTTTTT. This sequence encodes CASSPDRSNTGELFF.

At least ten counts were recorded for this clonotype. The chain couples TRBV19 to TRBJ1-2; maybe TRBD1 (6 bases). CDR3 length: 14 amino acids. The V end lost 7 bases, the J end lost 8 bases, and 20 bases lay between the germline ends. Germline CDR1 is LNHDA and CDR2 is SQIVND (reference sequence). Here the CDR3 reads CASTLRGLPLGYTF. In nucleotides, the CDR3 is TGTGCCAGTACCCTCAGGGGACTTCCGTTAGGCTACACCTTC.

This clonotype was found many times. The rearrangement joins TRBV28 to TRBJ1-1; 7 bases are a match to TRBD1. There are 12 residues in the CDR3. The V gene's germline CDR1 is MDHEN and CDR2 SYDVKM. V lost 9 bases and J lost 7; bases outside the gene matches: 8. CDR3 protein: CASLGGQLEAFF. CDR3 nucleotide sequence: TGTGCCAGTTTAGGGGGACAGCTTGAAGCTTTCTTT. Full variable domain (rest looked up from reference TRBV28 and TRBJ1-1): DVKVTQSSRYLVKRTGEKVFLECVQDMDHENMFWYRQDPGLGLRLIYFSYDVKMKEKGDIPEGYSVSREKKERFSLILESASTNQTSMYLCASLGGQLEAFFGQGTRLTVV.

In this sample, this clonotype turned up many times. This chain uses TRBV19 with TRBJ1-5; D is perhaps TRBD1 (6 bases). Trimming removed 4 bases at V and 5 bases at J, with 12 bases between. The CDR3 sequence is 14 residues long. CDR1 is LNHDA, CDR2 SQIVND, per germline (reference sequence). The CDR3 DNA reads TGTGCCAGTAGTAGGCGACAGGTGGATCAGCCCCAGCATTTT. It yields the protein CASSRRQVDQPQHF.

In its sample, this clonotype was seen many times. J is TRBJ2-3 and V is TRBV21-1. TRBV21-1 is tagged as a pseudogene. This CDR3 spans 13 amino acids. As DNA, the CDR3 is TGTGCCAGCAGCAAATCCCAGACAGATACGCAGTATTTT. Its protein is CASSKSQTDTQYF.

This clonotype was detected many times. V and J are TRBV28 and TRBJ1-2; D is unclear. Between the trimmed V and J ends, which lost 7 bases and 4 bases, there was a span of 10 bases. The germline V gene encodes CDR1 MDHEN and CDR2 SYDVKM. The CDR3 consists of 12 residues. CDR3 sequence: CASKTGSYGYTF. The CDR3 nucleotides are TGTGCCAGCAAAACTGGGAGCTATGGCTACACCTTC.

This clonotype was seen many times. The rearrangement joins TRBV7-3 to TRBJ2-3, with unresolved D. This CDR3 spans 13 amino acids. Germline CDR1 is SGHTA and CDR2 is FQGTGA. V was clipped by 5 bases and J by 1 base, with 7 bases between them. For the CDR3, the DNA is TGTGCCAGCAGCCCTCCGGGCACAGATACGCAGTATTTT. Translated: CASSPPGTDTQYF.

This clonotype was seen many times. The chain carries TRBV5-1 and TRBJ2-3, with D perhaps matching TRBD1 or TRBD2 (5 bases each). The germline gives CDR1 SGHRS, CDR2 YFSETQ. CDR3 size: 13 residues. V dropped 0 bases and J dropped 12 bases, with 14 bases sitting between them. The CDR3 coding sequence is TGCGCCAGCAGCTTGGCCAGTGGGGGAAGCCAGTATTTT. Translation: CASSLASGGSQYF.

This clonotype counts as medium-sized. V gene TRBV27 combines with J gene TRBJ2-1; TRBD1 matches at 8 bases. The J segment lost 5 bases and the V segment lost 2 bases, leaving 5 bases of the junction unmatched. Germline V gene data show CDR1 as MNHEY and CDR2 as SMNVEV (reference sequence). The CDR3 has 15 amino acids. CDR3 DNA sequence: TGTGCCAGCAGTTTAATTGGACAGGGTAACAATGAGCAGTTCTTC. It translates to CASSLIGQGNNEQFF.

In its sample, this clonotype ranks as medium-sized (0.01 to 0.1%). CDR3 in amino acids: CASSGETDQPQHF. In DNA form, the CDR3 reads TGTGCCAGCAGTGGGGAGACGGACCAGCCCCAGCATTTT. The rearrangement joins TRBV2 to TRBJ1-5; D ambiguous. This CDR3 has 13 amino acids. Between the trimmed V and J ends, which lost 4 bases and 7 bases, there was a span of 11 bases. Germline V CDR1 and CDR2: SNHLY, FYNNEI. Full variable domain (outside the CDR3, taken from reference TRBV2 and TRBJ1-5): EPEVTQTPSHQVTQMGQEVILRCVPISNHLYFYWYRQILGQKVEFLVSFYNNEISEKSEIFDDQFSVERPDGSNFTLKIRSTKLEDSAMYFCASSGETDQPQHFGDGTRLSIL.

This clonotype was counted at least ten times. V gene TRBV28 combines with J gene TRBJ2-5, with 8 bases that match TRBD2. Germline-derived CDR1 and CDR2 are MDHEN and SYDVKM. The CDR3 length is 15 residues. V shed 1 base and J 0 bases; nucleotides not matched to a gene: 1. CDR3 DNA: TGTGCCAGCAGTTTATCGGGACTAGACCAAGAGACCCAGTACTTC. Protein product: CASSLSGLDQETQYF.

This clonotype was seen many times. The V and J genes are TRBV10-3 and TRBJ2-6; TRBD1 matches 7 bases. V lost 2 bases to trimming and J lost 1 base; unmatched junction nucleotides: 11. Germline V gene sequence: CDR1 ENHRY, CDR2 SYGVKD. The CDR3 spans 19 residues. The CDR3 nucleotides are TGTGCCATCAGTGAGAGGGTCGGGACAGCCATATCTGGGGCCAACGTCCTGACTTTC. Its translation is CAISERVGTAISGANVLTF.

This clonotype was detected ten times or more. The J gene is TRBJ2-7, the V gene TRBV12-3 or TRBV12-4; the D gene is possibly TRBD1 (6 bases). The CDR3 consists of 16 residues. V was trimmed by 1 base and J by 2 bases, leaving 15 bases between them. The CDR3 DNA follows: TGTGCCAGCAGTTTAGGGTTATCGTCAGGGGCCTACGAGCAGTACTTC. It yields the protein CASSLGLSSGAYEQYF.

Many counts were recorded for this clonotype. The chain links TRBV12-3 or TRBV12-4 to TRBJ1-2; D uncertain. V was trimmed by 3 bases and J by 5 bases, leaving 10 bases between them. The CDR3 consists of 13 residues. CDR3 DNA sequence: TGTGCCAGCAGTTTTTTGAATTCATATGGCTACACCTTC. This gives the protein CASSFLNSYGYTF.

This clonotype was detected many times. The chain employs TRBV7-6 and TRBJ2-7, with 11 bases aligning to TRBD1. J gave up 4 bases and V 5 bases, and 10 bases lay outside the gene matches. CDR1 is SGHVS and CDR2 is FNYEAQ in the germline V gene. The CDR3 covers 16 residues. DNA of the CDR3: TGTGCCAGCAGCCGTTCCGGACAGGGGGCTAGGTACGAGCAGTACTTC. Its translation: CASSRSGQGARYEQYF.

This clonotype is medium-sized in the sample. The chain couples TRBV20-1 to TRBJ1-3, with D unresolved. Germline V gene sequence: CDR1 DFQATT, CDR2 SNEGSKA (reference sequence). This CDR3 has 11 amino acids. Between the trimmed V and J ends, which lost 6 bases and 4 bases, there was a span of 7 bases. The CDR3 here is CSAQIGNTIYF. The CDR3, as DNA: TGCAGTGCCCAAATAGGAAACACCATATATTTT.

This clonotype was seen ten or more times. The V and J genes are TRBV21-1 and TRBJ2-2; the listed D gene, TRBD1, was not tested against the DNA. TRBV21-1 is noted as a pseudogene. There are 18 residues in the CDR3. This CDR3 is CASSKDATGTGVPGELFF. CDR3 nucleotides: TGTGCCAGCAGCAAAGACGCTACGGGGACAGGGGTCCCCGGGGAGCTGTTTTTT.

This clonotype came up many times. The genes are TRBV11-2 and TRBJ2-1; 9 nucleotides agree with TRBD2. Trimming cost V 2 bases and J 7 bases; bases outside gene matches: 6. Germline-derived CDR1 and CDR2 are SGHAT and FQNNGV. The CDR3 spans 15 residues. The CDR3 loop is CASSLRLAGSNEQFF. The CDR3 bases are TGTGCCAGCAGCTTAAGGCTAGCGGGAAGTAATGAGCAGTTCTTC. The full variable domain, in which reference TRBV11-2 and TRBJ2-1 provide the parts outside the CDR3, is EAGVAQSPRYKIIEKRQSVAFWCNPISGHATLYWYQQILGQGPKLLIQFQNNGVVDDSQLPKDRFSAERLKGVDSTLKIQPAKLEDSAVYLCASSLRLAGSNEQFFGPGTRLTVL.

This clonotype occurred many times. The V call is TRBV14, the J call TRBJ2-7; 8 bases are shared with TRBD1. The CDR3 consists of 14 residues. Germline values: CDR1 SGHDN, CDR2 FVKESK. After removal of 5 bases from V and 5 bases from J, the junction contained 8 bases not matched to a gene. The CDR3 loop is CASSTRDRWHEQYF. The CDR3 bases are TGTGCCAGCAGCACACGGGACAGGTGGCACGAGCAGTACTTC.